The 17 T cell receptor beta chains reported below all come from one sample, sequenced in a study of neurological immune-mediated disorders. TCRdb analysed the 5' RACE reads with MiXCR anew, one entry per CDR3 protein. The sample has tens of thousands of distinct CDR3 sequences, around 10% seen once; the top ten hold approximately 6.9%. The sample taken for sequencing was PBMCs. These receptors were obtained from a woman aged 30 to 39 with HTLV-1-associated myelopathy (HAM/TSP).

The table lists this clonotype with many counts. This chain links TRBV5-6 with TRBJ1-1; 7 positions match TRBD1. Germline values: CDR1 SGHDT, CDR2 YYEEEE. The CDR3 loop spans 15 amino acids. J lost 5 bases, V lost 2 bases, and 9 bases had no gene match. DNA of the CDR3: TGTGCCAGCAGCTTTATCGACAGGGAGAGGACTGAAGCTTTCTTT. Amino acid sequence: CASSFIDRERTEAFF. Using reference TRBV5-6 and TRBJ1-1 for the parts outside the CDR3, the full variable domain is DAGVTQSPTHLIKTRGQQVTLRCSPKSGHDTVSWYQQALGQGPQFIFQYYEEEERQRGNFPDRFSGHQFPNYSSELNVNALLLGDSALYLCASSFIDRERTEAFFGQGTRLTVV.

Ten or more counts support this clonotype. The V gene is TRBV10-2, the J gene TRBJ1-1; 8 bases match TRBD1. CDR1 and CDR2 from the germline V gene are WSHSY and SAAADI. J lost 5 bases, V lost 7 bases, and 9 bases had no gene match. The CDR3 sequence is 14 residues long. The CDR3 region is CASNLQGVVTEAFF. The CDR3, as DNA: TGCGCCAGCAACTTACAGGGGGTAGTGACTGAAGCTTTCTTT.

In the case of this clonotype: Just one base apart from a much larger clone, this may be a read error. This chain links TRBV5-1 with TRBJ1-2; the D is unclear. This CDR3 has 16 amino acids. Germline V lookup: CDR1 SGHRS, CDR2 YFSETQ. Written as DNA, the CDR3 is TGCGCCAGCAGCCGCGCCGGTACGGCAGAGGGTTATGGCAACACCTTC. This codes for CASSRAGTAEGYGNTF.

This clonotype appeared a few times. This may be a read error, as it is one base from a much larger clone. The chain joins TRBV6-2 or TRBV6-3 to TRBJ2-1; D is unclear. CDR1 is MNHEY and CDR2 is SVGEGT in the germline V gene. The V end was cut by 0 bases, the J end by 8 bases, with 23 bases between. CDR3 length equals 18 residues. This CDR3 reads CASSYSRTDTADRDEQFF. The CDR3 nucleotides read TGTGCCAGCAGTTACTCGAGGACCGACACGGCGGACCGGGATGAGCAGTTCTTC.

This clonotype was counted at least ten times. The chain combines TRBV20-1 with TRBJ1-4, with D perhaps TRBD1 (5 bases). V was pared by 3 bases and J by 8 bases, with 19 bases between. The CDR3 runs to 15 residues. Germline V gene data show CDR1 as DFQATT and CDR2 as SNEGSKA (reference sequence). CDR3 DNA: TGCAGTGCTAGGGGGGTGGAGGATCCGGGCGAAAAACTGTTTTTT. Protein: CSARGVEDPGEKLFF.

This clonotype was recorded many times. The chain recombines TRBV6-6 with TRBJ1-2, with D tentatively TRBD1 (5 bases). V was pared by 5 bases and J by 8 bases, with 21 bases between. Germline CDR1 MNHNY, CDR2 SVGAGI (reference sequence). The CDR3 extends over 15 amino acids. For the CDR3, the DNA is TGTGCCAGCAGTCTGGACGGTGGGGGGAGATGGGGCTACACCTTC. This gives the protein CASSLDGGGRWGYTF.

Many counts were recorded for this clonotype. The V and J genes are TRBV5-5 and TRBJ1-5; D gene unclear. The V and J ends lost 4 bases and 4 bases respectively, with 15 bases between them. Germline V lookup: CDR1 SGHKS, CDR2 YYEKEE (reference sequence). This CDR3 is 15 amino acids long. Written as DNA, the CDR3 is TGTGCCAGCAGCCAGCTCCCGACCACGAATCAGCCCCAGCATTTT. Encoded protein: CASSQLPTTNQPQHF. Complete variable domain (other parts from reference TRBV5-5 and TRBJ1-5): DAGVTQSPTHLIKTRGQQVTLRCSPISGHKSVSWYQQVLGQGPQFIFQYYEKEERGRGNFPDRFSARQFPNYSSELNVNALLLGDSALYLCASSQLPTTNQPQHFGDGTRLSIL.

This clonotype was counted at least ten times. The rearrangement uses TRBV7-9 and TRBJ1-5; 7 bases map to TRBD1. The germline CDR1 and CDR2 sequences are SEHNR and FQNEAQ (reference sequence). J lost 6 bases, V lost 9 bases, and 5 bases had no gene match. The CDR3 runs 12 residues. CDR3 DNA: TGTGCCAGTTCACAGGGGTTTCAGCCCCAGCATTTT. Encoded protein: CASSQGFQPQHF.

This clonotype occurred many times. The rearrangement links TRBV7-3 to TRBJ2-7, with 7 bases lining up with TRBD1. CDR1 and CDR2 (germline): SGHTA, FQGTGA. Trimming took 6 bases from V and 6 from J; bases not matched to a gene: 14. The CDR3 loop spans 15 amino acids. CDR3 loop: CASSPRNRGWGEQYF. CDR3 sequence (DNA): TGTGCCAGCAGTCCAAGAAACAGGGGCTGGGGCGAGCAGTACTTC.

This clonotype came up many times. V is TRBV19 and J is TRBJ1-2; TRBD1 might be the D (5 bases). The CDR3 sequence is 13 residues long. The V gene's germline CDR1 is LNHDA and CDR2 SQIVND (reference sequence). V lost 11 bases, J lost 6 bases, and 19 bases lay in between. This CDR3 reads CASQTTGDHGYTF. CDR3 nucleotide sequence: TGTGCCTCGCAAACCACGGGGGATCATGGCTACACCTTC.

Ten or more counts support this clonotype. The chain links TRBV5-5 to TRBJ2-3; 7 bases are a match to TRBD1. V lost 0 bases and J lost 1; bases outside the gene matches: 5. The germline CDR1 and CDR2 sequences are SGHKS and YYEKEE (reference sequence). CDR3 length: 16 residues. The CDR3 spells CASSLGVGQGTDTQYF. As DNA, the CDR3 is TGTGCCAGCAGCTTGGGAGTTGGACAGGGCACAGATACGCAGTATTTT.

In this sample, this clonotype turned up many times. The chain is built from TRBV20-1 and TRBJ2-2, with D possibly called TRBD1 or TRBD2 (5 bases each). Between the trimmed V and J ends, which lost 0 bases and 6 bases, there was a span of 23 bases. This CDR3 is built from 18 residues. Germline loops: CDR1 DFQATT, CDR2 SNEGSKA (reference sequence). In nucleotides, the CDR3 is TGCAGTGCTAGAGATTCACTGAGGGACCAAGCTGCCGCCGGGGAGCTGTTTTTT. As protein: CSARDSLRDQAAAGELFF.

This clonotype came up many times. One junction end disagrees with the germline gene, perhaps due to a read error. This chain uses TRBV20-1 with TRBJ2-3; D possibly corresponds to TRBD2 (5 bases). Germline values: CDR1 DFQATT, CDR2 SNEGSKA (reference sequence). The CDR3 contains 14 residues. The CDR3 DNA sequence: TGCAGTGCGCCGGGGATACCGAGCGGAGATGCGCAGTATTTT. Amino acids: CSAPGIPSGDAQYF.

This clonotype was seen at least ten times. The chain has TRBV20-1 and TRBJ2-5; D might be TRBD2 (5 bases). Trimming removed 0 bases at V and 6 bases at J, with 11 bases between. The CDR3 covers 13 residues. In germline, CDR1 is DFQATT, CDR2 SNEGSKA (reference sequence). CDR3 region: CSARDTNGKTQYF. The CDR3 DNA reads TGCAGTGCTAGAGATACCAACGGGAAGACCCAGTACTTC.

The chain couples TRBV27 to TRBJ1-1; no clear D gene. The ends were cut back, 3 bases at V and 3 bases at J, with 11 bases in the middle. This CDR3 region has 14 residues. The germline V gene has CDR1 MNHEY and CDR2 SMNVEV (reference sequence). DNA of the CDR3: TGTGCCAGCAGTTTTCGCCGGGCGGACACTGAAGCTTTCTTT. Amino acids: CASSFRRADTEAFF.

V usage is TRBV5-1 and J usage is TRBJ1-2; 9 bases agree with TRBD1. Looked up from germline, CDR1 is SGHRS and CDR2 is YFSETQ. J lost 4 bases, V lost 4 bases, and 2 bases had no gene match. The CDR3 has 13 residues. CDR3 region: CASSEGQGYGYTF. The CDR3 coding sequence is TGCGCCAGCAGCGAGGGACAGGGCTATGGCTACACCTTC.

This clonotype showed up many times. The chain is built from TRBV20-1 and TRBJ2-7, with D perhaps assigned TRBD1 or TRBD2 (5 bases each). The CDR3 runs to 16 residues. CDR1 DFQATT and CDR2 SNEGSKA come from the germline V gene (reference sequence). The V end lost 6 bases, the J end lost 1 base, and 22 bases lay between the germline ends. This chain's CDR3 is CSARTTLRGRSYEQYF. As DNA, the CDR3 is TGCAGTGCCCGAACCACCTTAAGGGGACGGTCCTACGAGCAGTACTTC.